This is a list of T cell receptor beta chains from one sample in a study of identical twins. Via MiXCR, TCRdb re-called the 5' RACE reads, giving one row per CDR3 protein. The sample lists hundreds of thousands of distinct CDR3 sequences, 21% occurring once. The same sample was also used in a study of T cells expressing NK-cell markers.

The sequencing input was PBMCs. These receptors all stem from a woman between 18 and 29 years old in good health. Each CDR3 is given with its conserved first and last residue. The D gene is left open where the match is weak. Part of the rows lack a size; the others show once, few, many or a class for expanded clones.

D gene | J gene | clone size | V gene | CDR3 protein | CDR3 DNA
- | TRBJ2-4 | - | TRBV5-5 | CASSFGTQENIQYF | TGTGCCAGCAGCTTCGGGACACAGGAAAACATTCAGTACTTC
- | TRBJ2-1 | - | TRBV7-2 | CASSLTSRPHEQFF | TGTGCCAGCAGCTTAACCTCGCGCCCCCATGAGCAGTTCTTC
TRBD1 | TRBJ2-7 | many | TRBV5-1 | CASSSPGQAAYEQYF | TGCGCCAGCAGCTCCCCGGGACAGGCTGCCTACGAGCAGTACTTC
TRBD2 | TRBJ2-3 | few | TRBV6-5 | CASSYSGGAGTQYF | TGTGCCAGCAGTTACAGCGGGGGGGCCGGTACGCAGTATTTT
TRBD1 | TRBJ1-2 | - | TRBV10-3 | CAISRQGVGYGYTF | TGTGCCATCAGTCGACAGGGAGTAGGCTATGGCTACACCTTC
- | TRBJ1-4 | many | TRBV5-1 | CASSLAGGSFNEKLFF | TGCGCCAGCAGCTTGGCCGGAGGCAGCTTTAATGAAAAACTGTTTTTT
TRBD2 | TRBJ2-7 | few | TRBV20-1 | CSATPTSSSYEQYF | TGCAGTGCTACCCCGACTAGCAGTTCCTACGAGCAGTACTTC
TRBD2 | TRBJ2-1 | many | TRBV10-2 | CASSGLASYNEQFF | TGCGCCAGCAGTGGACTAGCTTCCTACAATGAGCAGTTCTTC
- | TRBJ2-7 | few | TRBV27 | CASSYGASYEQYF | TGTGCCAGCAGTTATGGGGCCTCCTACGAGCAGTACTTC
- | TRBJ2-1 | many | TRBV10-3 | CAISDAELSSYNEQFF | TGTGCCATCAGTGATGCGGAACTTAGCTCCTACAATGAGCAGTTCTTC